This is a list of T cell receptor beta chains from one sample in a study of shared clonotypes between healthy human individuals. Sequencing used immunoSEQ multiplex PCR; TCRdb keeps in-frame clones, though not all of them. This repertoire shows about 1,500,000 clones, around 97% found once; its top ten account for approximately 1%. The specimen sequenced was naive CD4+ T cells sorted from blood. Receptor source: a man under 40 in good health. CDR3s include the opening cysteine and the closing phenylalanine or tryptophan. D genes are given only for firm matches. Some rows have no size entry. The others give once, few or many, or a class for an expanded clone.

cdr3_nt,cdr3_aa,clone_size,d_call,j_call,v_call
TGTGCCAGCAGCCCCACAGGACAGGGGTATAACTATGGCTACACCTTC,CASSPTGQGYNYGYTF,NA,TRBD1,TRBJ1-2,TRBV11-2
TGTGCCAGCAGCCCCATCGACTCTGGGGCCAACGTCCTGACTTTC,CASSPIDSGANVLTF,once,NA,TRBJ2-6,TRBV11-2
TGTGCCAGCAGTATAGACAGCGGACACACCATATATTTT,CASSIDSGHTIYF,NA,NA,TRBJ1-3,TRBV2
TGTGCCAGCAGTCTTACTCGTCCCCAGCATTTT,CASSLTRPQHF,NA,NA,TRBJ1-5,TRBV2
TGCAGCGTTGAAGAGGTGGGAGGTTATAATGAGCAGTTCTTC,CSVEEVGGYNEQFF,NA,NA,TRBJ2-1,TRBV29-1
TGTGCCAGCAGCCGTTATAGGGGGCGACACGAGCAGTACTTC,CASSRYRGRHEQYF,NA,TRBD1,TRBJ2-7,TRBV11-2
TGTGCCAGCACCCTACAGGGGGCGAGGGGGGATACGCAGTATTTT,CASTLQGARGDTQYF,NA,TRBD1,TRBJ2-3,TRBV6-5
TGTGCCTGGAGTCAGCTGGGCCACTATGGCTACACCTTC,CAWSQLGHYGYTF,NA,NA,TRBJ1-2,TRBV30
TGTGCCAGCAGCTTAGAGTGGGGGAGTTTGTATGAAAAACTGTTTTTT,CASSLEWGSLYEKLFF,NA,NA,TRBJ1-4,TRBV7-8
TGTGCCAGCTCACGGGAGACCTCCTACGAGCAGTACTTC,CASSRETSYEQYF,NA,NA,TRBJ2-7,TRBV18
TGTGCCAGCAGTTCCCTACCAGCGGGTCGCTCCTACAATGAGCAGTTCTTC,CASSSLPAGRSYNEQFF,NA,NA,TRBJ2-1,TRBV28
TGCGCCAGCAGCCAGGAAAGGACAGGGGATGGTGGCTACACCTTC,CASSQERTGDGGYTF,NA,TRBD1,TRBJ1-2,TRBV4-1
TGTGCCAGCAGCTTGGCGGGACAGGGAACCAACGAGCAGTACTTC,CASSLAGQGTNEQYF,NA,TRBD1,TRBJ2-7,TRBV5-6
TGTGCCAGCAGCAACAGGGGGCAAGAGACCCAGTACTTC,CASSNRGQETQYF,NA,TRBD1,TRBJ2-5,TRBV7-9
TGTGCCAGCAGCTGTAGGGCAGTCTGCAATCAGCCCCAGCATTTT,CASSCRAVCNQPQHF,NA,NA,TRBJ1-5,TRBV11-3
TGTGCCAGCGGCGGGCCTACCACGTCCTACGAGCAGTACTTC,CASGGPTTSYEQYF,once,NA,TRBJ2-7,TRBV28
TGCGCCAGCAGTGAGGTAGTAATTGACACAGATACGCAGTATTTT,CASSEVVIDTDTQYF,NA,NA,TRBJ2-3,TRBV10-2
TGTGCCACCAGCAGAGCCGGGGTAACTAGCACAGATACGCAGTATTTT,CATSRAGVTSTDTQYF,NA,NA,TRBJ2-3,TRBV15
TGTGCCAGTAGTATTGCGGGAGTTTCCTACAATGAGCAGTTCTTC,CASSIAGVSYNEQFF,NA,TRBD2,TRBJ2-1,TRBV19
TGTGCCAGCAGCTTGACGGGACTAGCAATTCCCAATGAGCAGTTCTTC,CASSLTGLAIPNEQFF,NA,TRBD2,TRBJ2-1,TRBV5-4
TGTGCCAGCAGCCCTACTGACGGACCAAGGGGCTACACCTTC,CASSPTDGPRGYTF,NA,NA,TRBJ1-2,TRBV11-3
TGTGCCAGCTCAGTGGGGGCTGGAAACACCATATATTTT,CASSVGAGNTIYF,NA,NA,TRBJ1-3,TRBV18
TGTGCCAGCAGCAAAGGGACAGGGGGCTACGAGCAGTACTTC,CASSKGTGGYEQYF,NA,TRBD1,TRBJ2-7,TRBV9
TGTGCCAGCAACCCGACAGCAGTCGGCTCCTACAATGAGCAGTTCTTC,CASNPTAVGSYNEQFF,NA,NA,TRBJ2-1,TRBV6-6
TGTGCCAGCAGTTCTAGCGGGAGGCAAACCGGGGAGCTGTTTTTT,CASSSSGRQTGELFF,NA,TRBD2,TRBJ2-2,TRBV28
TGCGCCAGTAGAAGGACTGTAAACACCGGGGAGCTGTTTTTT,CASRRTVNTGELFF,NA,NA,TRBJ2-2,TRBV5-1
TGTGCCAGCTCAGGCAAGAGTGGGACTGAAGCTTTCTTT,CASSGKSGTEAFF,once,NA,TRBJ1-1,TRBV18
TGTGCCATCAGTGAAGCCAGTTGGGGACTAGCGCCCACCGGGGAGCTGTTTTTT,CAISEASWGLAPTGELFF,NA,TRBD2,TRBJ2-2,TRBV10-3
TGTGCCAGCAGCCTTATGCCGGGACTAGCGATAGAGGGGTCACGCACAGATACGCAGTATTTT,CASSLMPGLAIEGSRTDTQYF,NA,TRBD2,TRBJ2-3,TRBV28
TGTGCCAGCAGCGTTACAGGGGGCATGTATGAAAAACTGTTTTTT,CASSVTGGMYEKLFF,few,TRBD1,TRBJ1-4,TRBV5-6
TGTGCCAGCAGTCCACAGGACAGGACTGAAGCTTTCTTT,CASSPQDRTEAFF,NA,TRBD1,TRBJ1-1,TRBV6-4
TGTGCCAGCAGCCATACAGGGGGCAGAGCTTTCTTT,CASSHTGGRAFF,NA,TRBD1,TRBJ1-1,TRBV14
TGTGCCAGCAGCCTCGGGGCAGGTGGTTACAATGAGCAGTTCTTC,CASSLGAGGYNEQFF,once,NA,TRBJ2-1,TRBV5-5
TGTGCCACCAGCAGAGATTGGGGGGACGAGCAGTACTTC,CATSRDWGDEQYF,once,NA,TRBJ2-7,TRBV15
TGTGCCAGCACCACAGCCAATGAGCAGTTCTTC,CASTTANEQFF,few,NA,TRBJ2-1,TRBV5-6
TGTGCCAGCAGCGACCGGGCCTCTTTGGGGGAGCAGTACTTC,CASSDRASLGEQYF,NA,NA,TRBJ2-7,TRBV9
TGCGCCAGCAGCCAAGAGACTAGCGGGACCCACGAGCAGTACTTC,CASSQETSGTHEQYF,NA,TRBD2,TRBJ2-7,TRBV4-3
TGTGCCAGCTCACCAACTAGCATTCCTACGTACGAGCAGTACTTC,CASSPTSIPTYEQYF,NA,NA,TRBJ2-7,TRBV18
TGTGCCAGCAGCTTAGAACTGTTGAGCACAGGCTCTGGAAACACCATATATTTT,CASSLELLSTGSGNTIYF,NA,NA,TRBJ1-3,TRBV5-4
TGCGCCAGCAGTGAACGACTAGCGGGGGGGTACAATGAGCAGTTCTTC,CASSERLAGGYNEQFF,NA,TRBD2,TRBJ2-1,TRBV10-1
TGCGCCAGCAGCCAAGGGACAGGGTCTGGGAACAATGAGCAGTTCTTC,CASSQGTGSGNNEQFF,NA,TRBD1,TRBJ2-1,TRBV4-3
TGTGCCAGCAGCTTGACCAGGGGCGCCGCCGGGGAGCTGTTTTTT,CASSLTRGAAGELFF,NA,NA,TRBJ2-2,TRBV5-4
TGTGCCAGCAGCTCCAGGGGGGGAATGAACACTGAAGCTTTCTTT,CASSSRGGMNTEAFF,NA,TRBD1,TRBJ1-1,TRBV5-5
TGTGCCAGCAGCCCGGGACAGAGGGGCCCGGTCGGCGAGCAGTACTTC,CASSPGQRGPVGEQYF,NA,TRBD1,TRBJ2-7,TRBV7-4
TGTGCCAGCAGCTTAGGGGGGACCTCACTCAGGGGGACTGAAGCTTTCTTT,CASSLGGTSLRGTEAFF,NA,TRBD1,TRBJ1-1,TRBV7-9
TGTGCCAGCAGCTTAGTTGTCAGCTACGAGCAGTACTTC,CASSLVVSYEQYF,NA,NA,TRBJ2-7,TRBV7-2
TGTGCCATCAACCCGACAGGTTCAGATACGCAGTATTTT,CAINPTGSDTQYF,NA,NA,TRBJ2-3,TRBV10-3
TGCGCCAGCAGCCAAGAGGGAGCGGGAGGCGGATACGAGCAGTACTTC,CASSQEGAGGGYEQYF,NA,TRBD2,TRBJ2-7,TRBV4-3
TGCGCCAGCAGCTTGAAGGACACCGGGGAGCTGTTTTTT,CASSLKDTGELFF,NA,NA,TRBJ2-2,TRBV5-1
TGTGCCAGCAGTTTTCTAATGGCGGGCCAAGAGACCCAGTACTTC,CASSFLMAGQETQYF,NA,NA,TRBJ2-5,TRBV27
TGTGCCAGCAGCTTGAACAGGGGTCCGAACACCGGGGAGCTGTTTTTT,CASSLNRGPNTGELFF,NA,TRBD1,TRBJ2-2,TRBV7-2
TGTGCCAGCTCGTATAGCGGGGGACAAGAGACCCAGTACTTC,CASSYSGGQETQYF,NA,TRBD2,TRBJ2-5,TRBV18
TGTGCCAGCGTAATGACTAGCGGGAACTACGAGCAGTACTTC,CASVMTSGNYEQYF,NA,TRBD2,TRBJ2-7,TRBV6-6
TGTGCCAGCAGCCCTCCCGGGACAAAGTACGAGCAGTACTTC,CASSPPGTKYEQYF,once,NA,TRBJ2-7,TRBV9
TGTGCCAGCAGCGAAACCCCTAGCACAGATACGCAGTATTTT,CASSETPSTDTQYF,NA,NA,TRBJ2-3,TRBV9
TGCGCCAGCAGCTTGGTTCCCGATGGGACCCAGTACTTC,CASSLVPDGTQYF,NA,NA,TRBJ2-5,TRBV5-1
TGCGCCAGCAGTCCTGACAGGGGGCGCGCGGAAAAACTGTTTTTT,CASSPDRGRAEKLFF,NA,TRBD1,TRBJ1-4,TRBV5-1
TGTGCCAGCAGCGCCAAAGTGGGCCGGACAGATACGCAGTATTTT,CASSAKVGRTDTQYF,once,NA,TRBJ2-3,TRBV5-4
TGTGCCAGCAGCGTAGAGGGACAATCGAACACTGAAGCTTTCTTT,CASSVEGQSNTEAFF,NA,NA,TRBJ1-1,TRBV9
TGTGCCAGCACCCCTCAGGGAGATACGCAGTATTTT,CASTPQGDTQYF,NA,NA,TRBJ2-3,TRBV6-1